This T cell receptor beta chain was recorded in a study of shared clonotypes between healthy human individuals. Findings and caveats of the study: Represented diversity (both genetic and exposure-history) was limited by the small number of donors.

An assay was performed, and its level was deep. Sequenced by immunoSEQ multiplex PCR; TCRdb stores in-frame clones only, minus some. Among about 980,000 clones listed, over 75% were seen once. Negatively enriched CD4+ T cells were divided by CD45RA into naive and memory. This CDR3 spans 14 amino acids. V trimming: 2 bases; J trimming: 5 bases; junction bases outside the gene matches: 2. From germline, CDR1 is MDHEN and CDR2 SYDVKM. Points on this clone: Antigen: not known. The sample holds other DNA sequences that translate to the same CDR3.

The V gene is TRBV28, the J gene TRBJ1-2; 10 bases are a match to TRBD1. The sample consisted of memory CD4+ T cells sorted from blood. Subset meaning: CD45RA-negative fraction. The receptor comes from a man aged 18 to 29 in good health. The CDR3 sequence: CASSLGTGEYGYTF. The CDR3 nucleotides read TGTGCCAGCAGTTTAGGGACAGGGGAATATGGCTACACCTTC.